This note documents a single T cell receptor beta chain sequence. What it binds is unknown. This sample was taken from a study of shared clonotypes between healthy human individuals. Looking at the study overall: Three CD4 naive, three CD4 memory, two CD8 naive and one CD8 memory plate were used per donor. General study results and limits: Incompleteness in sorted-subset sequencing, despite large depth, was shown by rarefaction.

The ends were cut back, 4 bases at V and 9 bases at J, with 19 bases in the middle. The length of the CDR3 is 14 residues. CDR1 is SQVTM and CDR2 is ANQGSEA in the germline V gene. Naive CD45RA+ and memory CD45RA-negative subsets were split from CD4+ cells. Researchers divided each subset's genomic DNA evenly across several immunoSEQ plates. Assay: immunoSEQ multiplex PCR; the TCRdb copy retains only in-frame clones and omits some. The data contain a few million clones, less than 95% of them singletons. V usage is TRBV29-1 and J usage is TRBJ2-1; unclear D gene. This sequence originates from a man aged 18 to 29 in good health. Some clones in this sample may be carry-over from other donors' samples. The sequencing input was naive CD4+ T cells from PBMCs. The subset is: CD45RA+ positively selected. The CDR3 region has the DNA TGCAGCGTTGGTCGAGGCATTTCTCAGACTGAGCAGTTCTTC. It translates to CSVGRGISQTEQFF.